This is a list of T cell receptor beta chains from one sample in a study of metastatic and nonmetastatic thyroid tumors. TCRdb reanalyzed the PCR reads via MiXCR. This sample has about 17,000 clones; less than 35% occur once, and the top ten carry about 12%. The sequencing input was tumor tissue. The origin of the receptors is a female donor with papillary thyroid cancer or a benign thyroid nodule (not recorded which). Some clones in this sample may be carry-over from other donors' samples. The conserved cysteine and the conserved F or W are not part of the CDR3 here. Fields, in order: J gene, clone size, V gene, CDR3 protein. Clone size is shown for a subset of rows, as once, few, many or a class of expanded clone.

>TRBJ2-5|medium-sized|TRBV28
ASSSPTGRETQY
>TRBJ2-7|medium-sized|TRBV5-1
ASRNRERDEQY
>TRBJ1-1|.|TRBV12-3/TRBV12-4
ASSLTGGATEAF
>TRBJ2-3|few|TRBV15
ATSRVGPPDTQY
>TRBJ2-6|.|TRBV27
ASSWTSGQGNSGANVLT
>TRBJ2-2|.|TRBV7-9
ASSPGQGFSGELF
>TRBJ1-5|.|TRBV20-1
SARTGGNQPQH
>TRBJ1-1|many|TRBV11-1
ASSFFGISTEAF
>TRBJ1-1|.|TRBV30
AWWGTEAF
>TRBJ2-7|.|TRBV28
ASSPLGTVYEQY
>TRBJ2-2|few|TRBV4-1
ASSQDLASTGELF
>TRBJ1-1|.|TRBV5-4
ASRTGTGSTEAF
>TRBJ2-6|once|TRBV5-1
ASSSSGIGANVLT
>TRBJ2-7|few|TRBV12-3/TRBV12-4
ASSLRGGGGQY
>TRBJ2-5|few|TRBV28
ASSLRTRGAQY
>TRBJ2-1|few|TRBV6-1
ASSGAGYNEQF
>TRBJ2-7|few|TRBV19
ASSIGGQAYEQY
>TRBJ2-2|once|TRBV11-2
ASSLSYLTGELA
>TRBJ1-2|few|TRBV28
ASSPWTGTNYGYT
>TRBJ2-3|many|TRBV7-2
ASDSGGREDTQY
>TRBJ1-2|few|TRBV2
ASADAETAAGYT
>TRBJ1-5|.|TRBV4-3
ASSQDLRQPQH
>TRBJ2-2|.|TRBV30
AWSEELVTGELF
>TRBJ1-4|.|TRBV5-1
ASSFRDRRLIEKLF
>TRBJ2-1|many|TRBV5-8
ASSLGGGAEVYNEQF
>TRBJ1-2|.|TRBV30
AWSANRGLNGYT
>TRBJ1-6|.|TRBV3-1
ASSLRTGRNSPLH
>TRBJ1-1|medium-sized|TRBV30
AWSVRGRGEAF
>TRBJ2-1|many|TRBV7-8
ASSLAIPAGTGGLDNEQF
>TRBJ1-2|.|TRBV28
ASSHTGTVDGYT
>TRBJ1-1|.|TRBV5-1
AIILGGTEAF
>TRBJ1-1|.|TRBV3-1
ASSRQGILGNTEAF
>TRBJ2-3|few|TRBV15
ATSRDRGVPDTQY
>TRBJ1-1|.|TRBV6-1
ASSILGANTEAF
>TRBJ1-1|many|TRBV28
ASSLRRGGLTEAF
>TRBJ2-3|few|TRBV12-3/TRBV12-4
ASSPRVFNTDTQY
>TRBJ2-7|.|TRBV3-1
ASSPNRIVGSLYEQY
>TRBJ2-7|many|TRBV5-1
ASKFDSSSHEQY
>TRBJ1-1|.|TRBV3-1
ASSPQWGVNTEAF